The 26 T cell receptor beta chains in this list originate from one sample, sequenced in a study of T cells in Graves' hyperthyroidism and ophthalmopathy. Researchers amplified the TCR beta CDR3 regions from RNA transcripts. HTBI primers were the set used in a first-round RT-PCR of the TCR CDR3. MiXCR, applied by TCRdb to the multiplex PCR reads, yields one record per CDR3 protein. In the table there are 300,000 to 450,000 distinct CDR3 sequences, roughly 15% of which are singletons. Input material: blood. The source is a woman in her twenties or thirties with Graves' ophthalmopathy.

This clonotype was picked up a small number of times. In DNA, the CDR3 is TGTGCCAGCGGGCGGTCCGGGGAAAAACTGTTTTTT. This translates into CASGRSGEKLFF. The gene calls are TRBV7-9 and TRBJ1-4; no clear D. In germline, CDR1 is SEHNR, CDR2 FQNEAQ (reference sequence). This CDR3 has 12 amino acids. Trimming took 8 bases from V and 8 from J, leaving 12 bases between them.

Many counts were recorded for this clonotype. This chain uses TRBV7-9 with TRBJ2-5, with D possibly being TRBD1 (6 bases). The germline CDR1 and CDR2 sequences are SEHNR and FQNEAQ (reference sequence). The CDR3 contains 13 residues. The germline V and J ends were trimmed by 5 bases and 2 bases, with 9 bases remaining between them. CDR3 nucleotides: TGTGCCAGCAGCGTAACAGGGCAAGAGACCCAGTACTTC. It yields the protein CASSVTGQETQYF.

This clonotype has just a few counts. The chain combines TRBV10-3 with TRBJ1-1; D possibly corresponds to TRBD1 (5 bases). CDR3 length: 14 residues. Germline V gene data show CDR1 as ENHRY and CDR2 as SYGVKD. Trimming removed 5 bases at V and 3 bases at J, with 13 bases between. Here the CDR3 reads CAISQKSGDTEAFF. CDR3 nucleotides: TGTGCCATCAGTCAGAAATCGGGGGACACTGAAGCTTTCTTT.

Ten or more counts support this clonotype. The V call is TRBV11-2, the J call TRBJ2-1; 11 bases line up with TRBD1. CDR1 and CDR2 from the germline V gene are SGHAT and FQNNGV. Trimming at V came to 4 bases and at J to 2 bases, leaving 1 base not matched to a gene. The CDR3 loop spans 15 amino acids. CDR3: CASSSGQGAYNEQFF. The CDR3 nucleotides are TGTGCCAGCAGCTCGGGACAGGGGGCCTACAATGAGCAGTTCTTC.

This clonotype has ten or more counts. The chain recombines TRBV7-2 with TRBJ2-1; D gene uncertain. CDR3 length equals 14 residues. Per germline, CDR1 SGHTA and CDR2 FQGNSA. V gave up 5 bases and J gave up 7 bases, with 15 bases separating them. This CDR3 reads CASSRGIGPNEQFF. The CDR3 bases are TGTGCCAGCAGCCGCGGAATTGGCCCAAATGAGCAGTTCTTC. Together with reference TRBV7-2 and TRBJ2-1, the CDR3 gives the full variable domain: GAGVSQSPSNKVTEKGKDVELRCDPISGHTALYWYRQSLGQGLEFLIYFQGNSAPDKSGLPSDRFSAERTGGSVSTLTIQRTQQEDSAVYLCASSRGIGPNEQFFGPGTRLTVL.

This clonotype occurred many times. This chain uses TRBV20-1 with TRBJ2-6; tentatively, D is TRBD1 (6 bases). The germline CDR1 and CDR2 sequences are DFQATT and SNEGSKA (reference sequence). The CDR3 length is 16 residues. V gave up 3 bases and J gave up 1 base, with 13 bases separating them. The CDR3 region has the DNA TGCAGTGCTAGCCGGGACACAGAGTCTGGGGCCAACGTCCTGACTTTC. Its translation: CSASRDTESGANVLTF.

The V and J genes are TRBV11-2 and TRBJ2-4; 11 bases are a match to TRBD2. CDR1 SGHAT and CDR2 FQNNGV come from the germline V gene. V was clipped by 6 bases and J by 5 bases; unmatched bases: 9. The CDR3 is 16 amino acids. CDR3 residues: CASSSWASGGQNIQYF. CDR3 nucleotides: TGTGCCAGCAGTTCTTGGGCTAGCGGGGGGCAAAACATTCAGTACTTC.

Note on this clonotype: Since a much larger clone is just one base distant, this may be a read error. The chain links TRBV7-2 to TRBJ1-1, with a tentative D call TRBD1 (5 bases). The CDR3 is made up of 14 amino acids. Germline V CDR1 and CDR2: SGHTA, FQGNSA. CDR3 residues: CASSFRGRNTETFF. The CDR3 coding sequence is TGTGCCAGCAGTTTTCGGGGGAGGAACACTGAAACTTTCTTT.

This clonotype showed up many times. This chain joins TRBV20-1 and TRBJ2-4; D might be TRBD1 or TRBD2, each matching 5 bases. The CDR3 covers 15 residues. Trimming pared 1 base from V and 5 bases from J, leaving 15 bases between. Germline values: CDR1 DFQATT, CDR2 SNEGSKA (reference sequence). In DNA, the CDR3 is TGCAGTGCTAGAGCCCCCGAGGGGAGCCAAAACATTCAGTACTTC. It codes for CSARAPEGSQNIQYF.

In its sample, this clonotype was seen many times. This sequence joins TRBV27 and TRBJ2-5, with 7 positions matching TRBD1. The V gene's germline CDR1 is MNHEY and CDR2 SMNVEV (reference sequence). There are 20 residues in the CDR3. Trimming at V came to 4 bases and at J to 1 base, leaving 21 bases not matched to a gene. This chain's CDR3 is CASSSLRWQGESQVQETQYF. The CDR3 DNA reads TGTGCCAGCAGTTCACTCCGGTGGCAGGGGGAATCCCAGGTCCAAGAGACCCAGTACTTC.

Remarks on this clonotype: This clone may be a read error of a much larger clone one base away. V gene TRBV20-1 combines with J gene TRBJ2-7; TRBD1 matches at 8 bases. Germline V gene lookup returns CDR1 DFQATT and CDR2 SNEGSKA (reference sequence). J gave up 2 bases and V 6 bases, and 9 bases lay outside the gene matches. This CDR3 spans 14 amino acids. The CDR3, as DNA: TGCAGTGCCCCGGACAGGGCAGGGGCCTACGAGCAGTACTTC. Protein: CSAPDRAGAYEQYF.

This clonotype was seen many times. This sequence joins TRBV6-2 or TRBV6-3 and TRBJ1-1; D is uncertain. This CDR3 contains 14 residues. The V end lost 4 bases, the J end lost 2 bases, and 11 bases lay between the germline ends. Per germline, CDR1 MNHEY and CDR2 SVGEGT. The DNA of the CDR3 is TGTGCCAGCAGTTTTGTGGGCCTCAACACTGAAGCTTTCTTT. Protein product: CASSFVGLNTEAFF.

This clonotype was seen only a few times. The CDR3: CASSTTSYQETQYF. CDR3 coding DNA: TGTGCCAGCAGCACGACTAGCTATCAAGAGACCCAGTACTTC. The V and J genes are TRBV9 and TRBJ2-5; 7 bases fit TRBD2. The germline gives CDR1 SGDLS, CDR2 YYNGEE. CDR3 length equals 14 residues. The junction had 5 bases not matched to a gene; V was cut back by 4 bases and J by 2 bases.

The chain employs TRBV5-6 and TRBJ2-1, with 12 nucleotides matching TRBD2. This CDR3 spans 16 amino acids. Per germline, CDR1 SGHDT and CDR2 YYEEEE. The trim removed 5 bases at V and 4 bases at J, leaving 7 bases unmatched. The chain's CDR3 is CASRSTSGGRYNEQFF. The CDR3 DNA sequence: TGTGCCAGCAGGTCGACTAGCGGGGGCAGGTACAATGAGCAGTTCTTC.

The table lists this clonotype with many counts. DNA for the CDR3: TGCGCCAGCAGCAGAGACGGGCACACTGAAGCTTTCTTT. Its translation: CASSRDGHTEAFF. J is TRBJ1-1 and V is TRBV5-1, with unresolved D. Per germline, CDR1 SGHRS and CDR2 YFSETQ. V was trimmed by 4 bases and J by 3 bases, leaving 10 bases between them. The CDR3 has 13 amino acids.

This clonotype was seen at least ten times. The V gene is TRBV7-9, the J gene TRBJ2-3; perhaps TRBD1 as D (6 bases). The V end lost 3 bases, the J end lost 0 bases, and 19 bases lay between the germline ends. Per the germline V gene, CDR1 is SEHNR and CDR2 is FQNEAQ (reference sequence). This CDR3 spans 18 amino acids. The CDR3 nucleotides are TGTGCCAGCAGCTTCCCCCGGGATGGGGGCGCGAGCACAGATACGCAGTATTTT. Its translation is CASSFPRDGGASTDTQYF.

The chain has TRBV29-1 and TRBJ1-1; D unclear. The ends were cut back, 4 bases at V and 3 bases at J, with 9 bases in the middle. The CDR3 contains 12 residues. Germline CDR1 SQVTM, CDR2 ANQGSEA. The CDR3 sequence is CSVVASDTEAFF. The CDR3 region has the DNA TGCAGCGTTGTAGCCAGCGACACTGAAGCTTTCTTT. Using reference TRBV29-1 and TRBJ1-1 for the parts outside the CDR3, the full variable domain is SAVISQKPSRDICQRGTSLTIQCQVDSQVTMMFWYRQQPGQSLTLIATANQGSEATYESGFVIDKFPISRPNLTFSTLTVSNMSPEDSSIYLCSVVASDTEAFFGQGTRLTVV.

The chain has TRBV6-1 and TRBJ2-7, with D perhaps matching TRBD2 (6 bases). CDR1 and CDR2 (germline): MNHNS, SASEGT. CDR3 size: 13 residues. Trimming pared 7 bases from V and 2 bases from J, leaving 12 bases between. The CDR3 spells CASKVRGTYEQYF. The CDR3 nucleotides are TGTGCCAGCAAAGTTCGGGGGACCTACGAGCAGTACTTC.

This clonotype was seen repeatedly, ten times or more. The gene calls are TRBV7-2 and TRBJ2-5, with TRBD1 as a possible D gene (5 bases). Between the trimmed V and J ends, which lost 0 bases and 5 bases, there was a span of 10 bases. The CDR3 is 14 residues long. Germline-derived CDR1 and CDR2 are SGHTA and FQGNSA. The CDR3 DNA reads as TGTGCCAGCAGCTTAGCTAGGGGTGATGAGACCCAGTACTTC. Residues: CASSLARGDETQYF.

This clonotype was counted many times. The chain joins TRBV6-1 to TRBJ2-1, with D perhaps matching TRBD2 (7 bases). The germline gives CDR1 MNHNS, CDR2 SASEGT. Deletions cut 8 bases from V and 2 bases from J, with 10 bases between. The CDR3 length is 13 residues. The CDR3 reads CASRGGTYNEQFF. The CDR3 region has the DNA TGTGCCAGCCGCGGGGGCACCTACAATGAGCAGTTCTTC.

This clonotype has at least ten counts. The chain joins TRBV7-9 to TRBJ2-1; 9 bases match TRBD1. The CDR3 sequence is 16 residues long. The ends lost 4 bases at V and 7 bases at J; junction bases unmatched: 11. Germline V lookup: CDR1 SEHNR, CDR2 FQNEAQ (reference sequence). The CDR3 coding sequence is TGTGCCAGCAGCTCATTCGGGACAGGGCAGCCTAATGAGCAGTTCTTC. It specifies CASSSFGTGQPNEQFF.

The chain uses TRBV4-2 and TRBJ2-3; D not certain. The ends were cut back, 4 bases at V and 2 bases at J, with 10 bases in the middle. Germline-derived CDR1 and CDR2 are LGHNA and YNFKEQ. This CDR3 has 14 amino acids. The CDR3 reads CASSPFMYTDTQYF. The DNA for the CDR3 is TGTGCCAGCAGCCCGTTTATGTACACAGATACGCAGTATTTT.

In this sample, this clonotype turned up many times. This rearrangement joins TRBV30 to TRBJ2-4; D gene uncertain. The germline V and J ends were trimmed by 2 bases and 6 bases, with 14 bases remaining between them. The length of the CDR3 is 14 residues. CDR1 GTSNPN and CDR2 SVGIG come from the germline V gene (reference sequence). The CDR3 here is CAWSTLRPGNIQYF. In DNA form, the CDR3 reads TGTGCCTGGAGTACCCTTCGGCCAGGAAACATTCAGTACTTC.

This clonotype was detected ten times or more. The V and J genes are TRBV15 and TRBJ2-5; the match to TRBD2 covers 14 bases. V lost 0 bases, J lost 7 bases, and 4 bases stayed unmatched. The germline V gene has CDR1 LNHNV and CDR2 YYDKDF (reference sequence). This CDR3 spans 16 amino acids. The CDR3 DNA reads as TGTGCCACCAGCAGAGAGTTTGGGACTAGCGGGGGGACCCAGTACTTC. It translates to CATSREFGTSGGTQYF.

This clonotype was detected many times. The chain has TRBV11-2 and TRBJ2-7; 7 nucleotides line up with TRBD2. J was trimmed by 3 bases and V by 2 bases; bases with no gene match: 7. The germline CDR1 and CDR2 sequences are SGHAT and FQNNGV. There are 15 residues in the CDR3. CDR3 loop: CASSLTAGTLYEQYF. CDR3 sequence (DNA): TGTGCCAGCAGCTTAACAGCGGGGACCCTCTACGAGCAGTACTTC.

On this clonotype: This may be a read error: a much more frequent sequence differs by one nucleotide. This sequence joins TRBV7-2 and TRBJ1-2; D possibly corresponds to TRBD1 (6 bases). CDR1 SGHTA and CDR2 FQGNSA come from the germline V gene. The length of the CDR3 is 12 residues. In DNA form, the CDR3 reads TGTGCCAGCAGCTCCCGGGGGCTTGGCTTCACCTTC. It is translated as CASSSRGLGFTF.